A selection of T cell receptor beta chains follows, all from one sample in a study of T-cell memory formation after mild COVID-19. From the 5' RACE reads, TCRdb called clonotypes with MiXCR, one entry per CDR3 protein. Counted here are 250,000 to 300,000 distinct CDR3 sequences, around 15% occurring once; the ten biggest clones make up around a fifth. The sequenced sample consisted of PBMCs or a T cell subset sorted from them (not recorded which). These TCRs come from a man in his late teens or twenties who had mild COVID-19 (a few samples of this study predate the infection). Cell type and time point are not known. CDR3s include the opening cysteine and the closing phenylalanine or tryptophan. D genes are given only for firm matches. Size is stated for part of the rows, as once, few or many counts, or as a class when the clone is expanded.

v_call	clone_size	j_call	d_call	cdr3_nt	cdr3_aa
TRBV28	-	TRBJ2-2	TRBD2	TGTGCCAGCAGACCGCTAGCGGGGGGTTACACCGGGGAGCTGTTTTTT	CASRPLAGGYTGELFF
TRBV18	few	TRBJ1-2	-	TGTGCCAGCTCTCCTGATGACAGCTATGGCTACACCTTC	CASSPDDSYGYTF
TRBV7-2	-	TRBJ2-7	-	TGTGCCAGCAGCTCGAACCCGGGACCCGATTACGAGCAGTACTTC	CASSSNPGPDYEQYF
TRBV5-6	-	TRBJ1-5	-	TGTGCCAGCAGCTTGGGGGGCTTGAAGCCCCAGCATTTT	CASSLGGLKPQHF
TRBV6-6	few	TRBJ2-7	-	TGTGCCAGCAGTTTATGGGGGGAGGTTGGCTACGAGCAGTACTTC	CASSLWGEVGYEQYF
TRBV18	few	TRBJ1-2	TRBD1	TGTGCCAGCTCACCAACGACCGGGACAGATAACTATGGCTACACCTTC	CASSPTTGTDNYGYTF
TRBV28	few	TRBJ1-1	-	TGTGCCAGCATCAACTCAGGGTTGGATTATGAAGCTTTCTTT	CASINSGLDYEAFF
TRBV20-1	few	TRBJ2-4	TRBD1	TGCAGTGCTTCGGACAGGGCCAAGGTAGTCGAGTACTTC	CSASDRAKVVEYF
TRBV3-1	-	TRBJ2-2	-	TGTGCCAGCAGCCATGACATCGGACAGACCGACGGGGAGCTGTTTTTT	CASSHDIGQTDGELFF
TRBV10-3	few	TRBJ2-5	-	TGTGCCATCAGTGAGTGGGCAGTTCAAGAGACCCAGTACTTC	CAISEWAVQETQYF
TRBV19	-	TRBJ1-1	-	TGTGCCAGTAGTATAGGGATGGCTGAAGCTTTCTTT	CASSIGMAEAFF
TRBV9	-	TRBJ2-3	TRBD2	TGTGCCAGCAGCGGCCTCCCTACTAGCGGAGCAGATACGCAGTATTTT	CASSGLPTSGADTQYF
TRBV5-5	-	TRBJ1-5	-	TGTGCCAGCAGCTTGCTGACAGGAGCAAATCAGCCCCAGCATTTT	CASSLLTGANQPQHF
TRBV19	-	TRBJ2-3	TRBD2	TGTGCCAGTAGTTTGACTAGCGGGAGAATGCTCAGCACAGATACGCAGTATTTT	CASSLTSGRMLSTDTQYF
TRBV6-2/TRBV6-3	-	TRBJ1-5	-	TGTGCCAGCAGTTACCGGCCGAAAGGGGGATTTAGCAATCAGCCCCAGCATTTT	CASSYRPKGGFSNQPQHF
TRBV4-2	-	TRBJ2-7	-	TGTGCCAGCAGCCACAAGACGGATCTCCTAATCTCCTACGAGCAGTACTTC	CASSHKTDLLISYEQYF
TRBV7-2	-	TRBJ1-1	-	TGTGCCAGCAGCCGATTTGGGTGGACTGAAGCTTTCTTT	CASSRFGWTEAFF
TRBV6-5	-	TRBJ1-5	-	TGTGCCAGCAGTTACTCTTGGGGTAACAATCAGCCCCAGCATTTT	CASSYSWGNNQPQHF
TRBV5-1	many	TRBJ2-3	TRBD2	TGCGCCAGCAGCTTGACGACGGGGGGTACAGATACGCAGTATTTT	CASSLTTGGTDTQYF
TRBV7-6	-	TRBJ1-1	-	TGTGCCAGCAGCTTAGCGAGGGGCCGGAACACAGGAAACACTGAAGCTTTCTTT	CASSLARGRNTGNTEAFF
TRBV20-1	-	TRBJ1-2	TRBD1	TGCAGTGCTTCAGAAACAGGGGGCAGGGATGGCTACACCTTC	CSASETGGRDGYTF
TRBV4-3	-	TRBJ1-6	-	TGCGCCAGCAGCCGACTCTCTGGAGTGGGCGCGAATTCACCCCTCCACTTT	CASSRLSGVGANSPLHF
TRBV11-2	few	TRBJ2-5	-	TGTGCCAGCAGCTCCCGTACGAATGGACATAAGTACCAAGAGACCCAGTACTTC	CASSSRTNGHKYQETQYF
TRBV18	few	TRBJ2-5	TRBD1	TGTGCCAGCACCACCTCGACAGGGGAAGAGACCCAGTACTTC	CASTTSTGEETQYF
TRBV28	-	TRBJ1-2	-	TGTGCCAGCGGCGGTTGGGGGGCAAACTATGGCTACACCTTC	CASGGWGANYGYTF
TRBV6-2/TRBV6-3	-	TRBJ2-2	TRBD1	TGTGCCAGCAGTGAAGACAGGGTGAACACCGGGGAGCTGTTTTTT	CASSEDRVNTGELFF
TRBV7-8	few	TRBJ2-5	-	TGTGCCAGCAGCCCGGACCCCGGAGAGACCCAGTACTTC	CASSPDPGETQYF
TRBV20-1	-	TRBJ2-5	-	TGCAGTGCTAACCGAGTGGAGACCCAGTACTTC	CSANRVETQYF
TRBV12-3/TRBV12-4	few	TRBJ1-5	-	TGTGCCAGCAGTTTAGGGGCAGTCGACCGGCTGCCCCAGCATTTT	CASSLGAVDRLPQHF
TRBV7-9	-	TRBJ1-1	TRBD1	TGTGCCAGCAGCCCCAGGACAGGGGCGGGTGAAGCTTTCTTT	CASSPRTGAGEAFF
TRBV7-9	many	TRBJ2-1	TRBD1	TGTGCCAGCAGCTCCCCCGGGACAGGGGGCTATGAGCAGTTCTTC	CASSSPGTGGYEQFF
TRBV7-2	few	TRBJ2-1	TRBD1	TGTGCCAGCAGCACGGGACAGCTCAATGAGCAGTTCTTC	CASSTGQLNEQFF
TRBV18	-	TRBJ1-2	-	TGTGCCAGCTCCCCCACAGCAGCTAACTATGGCTACACCTTC	CASSPTAANYGYTF
TRBV6-6	-	TRBJ2-4	-	TGTGCCAGCAGCAGCGGACAGCCCTTGGAAAACATTCAGTACTTC	CASSSGQPLENIQYF
TRBV7-3	-	TRBJ2-5	-	TGTGCCAGCAGCCCGATGTTGGACCAAGAGACCCAGTACTTC	CASSPMLDQETQYF
TRBV11-2	many	TRBJ2-5	-	TGTGCCAGCAGCACCGCTAGAGGGTGGGAGACCCAGTACTTC	CASSTARGWETQYF
TRBV27	few	TRBJ1-5	-	TGTGCCAGCTCCTCACAGAATAGCAATCAGCCCCAGCATTTT	CASSSQNSNQPQHF
TRBV7-2	once	TRBJ1-3	-	TGTGCCAGCAGCTTAGTCGCAGGGTTAGGAAACACCATATATTTT	CASSLVAGLGNTIYF
TRBV12-3/TRBV12-4	-	TRBJ2-7	TRBD1	TGTGCCAGCAGTTTTACAGGGGACTCCTACGAGCAGTACTTC	CASSFTGDSYEQYF
TRBV5-1	few	TRBJ1-1	TRBD1	TGCGCCAGCAGCCCGGGACAGGGTGCGGTGAACACTGAAGCTTTCTTT	CASSPGQGAVNTEAFF
TRBV7-2	-	TRBJ1-6	-	TGTGCCAGCAGCCTCTCCGACGGTCCGGGGAAGACCCTCCACTTT	CASSLSDGPGKTLHF
TRBV29-1	-	TRBJ2-1	TRBD2	TGCAGCGTGGGAAAGACTAGCGGGGGTAACAATGAGCAGTTCTTC	CSVGKTSGGNNEQFF
TRBV7-2	many	TRBJ2-5	-	TGTGCCAGCAGCTTAGCGGGGACGGAAGAGACCCAGTACTTC	CASSLAGTEETQYF
TRBV5-6	many	TRBJ2-7	-	TGTGCCAGCAGCTTGGTTGCTAGCAGAGGATACGAGCAGTACTTC	CASSLVASRGYEQYF
TRBV20-1	-	TRBJ2-5	-	TGCAGTGCTAGAGCCCGTTATGGAGGGGAACGGGAGACCCAGTACTTC	CSARARYGGERETQYF
TRBV6-5	few	TRBJ1-2	TRBD1	TGTGCCAGCAGTTACGGACAGGGGGGCGCCCCGGGCTACACCTTC	CASSYGQGGAPGYTF
TRBV29-1	-	TRBJ2-5	TRBD1	TGCAGCGTCGAAGACAGGGAGTGGGAGACCCAGTACTTC	CSVEDREWETQYF
TRBV20-1	-	TRBJ1-1	-	TGCAGTGCAAGAGGGGTCACTGAAGCTTTCTTT	CSARGVTEAFF
TRBV20-1	few	TRBJ1-1	-	TGCAGTGCTAGAGACGATGCCGGGTCGTGGTCGTGGGGAGCTTTCTTT	CSARDDAGSWSWGAFF
TRBV6-5	-	TRBJ2-5	TRBD1	TGTGCCAGCAGTCGACGGACAGGGCGTTCGGAGACCCAGTACTTC	CASSRRTGRSETQYF
TRBV21-1	-	TRBJ1-2	-	TGTGCCAGCAGCAAAGTGGGGCCGGACAGGGGACGTGGCCACACCTTC	CASSKVGPDRGRGHTF
TRBV5-4	few	TRBJ1-1	-	TGTGCCAGCAGCTTGGGGGCGACCGGCCAGTCTGGGGGCTTGGGAACTGAAGCTTTCTTT	CASSLGATGQSGGLGTEAFF
TRBV7-9	-	TRBJ2-5	-	TGTGCCAGCAGCACTATTGGACAGCCCCAAGAGACCCAGTACTTC	CASSTIGQPQETQYF
TRBV6-5	many	TRBJ2-2	-	TGTGCCAGCAGTTACTACACGGATATCACCGGGGAGCTGTTTTTT	CASSYYTDITGELFF
TRBV5-1	few	TRBJ2-1	-	TGCGCCAGCAGCCCGGGACCATATGGAGACAATGAGCAGTTCTTC	CASSPGPYGDNEQFF
TRBV29-1	-	TRBJ2-5	TRBD2	TGCAGCGCCCGAGGTACTAGCGGGGCACAAGAGACCCAGTACTTC	CSARGTSGAQETQYF
TRBV6-2/TRBV6-3	few	TRBJ2-7	TRBD1	TGTGCCAGCAACCCGTCGGGACAGGGGGTAGACGAGCAGTACTTC	CASNPSGQGVDEQYF
TRBV6-5	-	TRBJ2-2	TRBD2	TGTGCCAGCAGGCAAGCGGGGGGGCGTACCGGGGAGCTGTTTTTT	CASRQAGGRTGELFF
TRBV11-2	once	TRBJ2-5	TRBD1	TGTGCCAGCAGCTTAAGGGGGCTGGGGACCCAGTACTTC	CASSLRGLGTQYF